Sequencing of this T cell receptor beta chain was carried out in a study of T cells in Graves' hyperthyroidism and ophthalmopathy. General study points: Ophthalmopathy and stable hyperthyroidism were separated by a 13 V-J model. Most clonotypes expanded in the thyroid (above 0.001) were also present in blood.

Trimming cost V 5 bases and J 2 bases, with 16 bases left between them. The germline gives CDR1 SQVTM, CDR2 ANQGSEA. The CDR3 is 14 amino acids. Researchers amplified the TCR beta CDR3 regions from RNA transcripts. When the TCR CDR3 underwent first-round RT-PCR, the HTBI primer set was used. TCRdb passed the multiplex PCR reads through MiXCR, listing each CDR3 protein once. The sample shows about 500,000 distinct CDR3 sequences, over 15% of them seen only once. Aged 18 to 65, the patients had hyperthyroidism that was newly diagnosed and had lasted under 2 months. This clonotype has more than one count but fewer than ten. Its target is unknown.

The rearrangement links TRBV29-1 to TRBJ2-7, with D possibly TRBD2 on 6 matching bases. This receptor was identified in a woman younger than 30 with Graves' hyperthyroidism. Sequencing input: blood. CDR3 DNA: TGCAGCGTTATACCGCGACTAGTGCCCTACGAGCAGTACTTC. The encoded protein is CSVIPRLVPYEQYF.